This T cell receptor (beta chain) was observed in a study of blood T cell repertoires in COVID-19. Study as a whole: COVID-19 samples, acute and convalescent, were from the United States, Italy and Spain.

Authors' data handling: Reference gene primer amplification gave nucleated cell count estimates. The repertoire was sequenced with immunoSEQ multiplex PCR; TCRdb's copy has only in-frame clones and lacks some. That table is the source of V, J and clone size, and D and trimming were worked out from the DNA. The table shows 49,000 or so clones, with around 85% occurring only once. Germline V gene lookup returns CDR1 SGHNT and CDR2 YYREEE (reference sequence). The length of the CDR3 is 16 residues. Unmatched junction bases numbered 9, after V lost 5 bases and J lost 1 base. The sequence was collected from a woman older than 75 with COVID-19, enrolled during active disease. The specimen was peripheral blood. The rearrangement links TRBV5-4 to TRBJ2-3; 8 nucleotides agree with TRBD2. The CDR3 nucleotides are TGTGCCAGCAGTCGGCCCTCGGGGGGGGGCACAGATACGCAGTATTTT. Translation: CASSRPSGGGTDTQYF.